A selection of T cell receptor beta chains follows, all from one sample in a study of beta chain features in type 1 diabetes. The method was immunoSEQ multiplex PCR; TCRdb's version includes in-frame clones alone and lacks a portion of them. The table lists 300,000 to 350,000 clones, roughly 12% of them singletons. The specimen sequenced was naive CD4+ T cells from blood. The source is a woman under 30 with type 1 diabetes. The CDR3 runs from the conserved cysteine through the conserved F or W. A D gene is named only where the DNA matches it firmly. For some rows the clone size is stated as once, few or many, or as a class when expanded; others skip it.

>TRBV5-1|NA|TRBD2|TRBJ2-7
CASRLPGLAASREQYF
TGCGCCAGCAGGTTACCGGGACTAGCGGCCTCCCGGGAGCAGTACTTC
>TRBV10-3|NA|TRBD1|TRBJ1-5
CAISRDSNQPQHF
TGTGCCATCAGTCGGGACAGTAACCAGCCCCAGCATTTT
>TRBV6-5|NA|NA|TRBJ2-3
CASSYREARDTQYF
TGTGCCAGCAGTTACCGGGAAGCGAGGGATACGCAGTATTTT
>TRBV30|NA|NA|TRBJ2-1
CAWSVRGGSNEQFF
TGTGCCTGGAGTGTCAGGGGAGGGAGCAATGAGCAGTTCTTC
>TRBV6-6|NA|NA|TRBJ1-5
CASSYIRGNDQPQHF
TGTGCCAGCAGTTACATCCGGGGTAACGATCAGCCCCAGCATTTT
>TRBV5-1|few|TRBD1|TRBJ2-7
CASSLATGAPDSYEQYF
TGCGCCAGCAGCTTGGCCACAGGGGCCCCCGACTCCTACGAGCAGTACTTC
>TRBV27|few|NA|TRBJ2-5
CASSLKGPPQTQYF
TGTGCCAGCAGTTTAAAGGGGCCTCCCCAGACCCAGTACTTC
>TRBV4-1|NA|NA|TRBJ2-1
CASSHGLGGNEQFF
TGCGCCAGCAGCCACGGGCTAGGAGGGAATGAGCAGTTCTTC
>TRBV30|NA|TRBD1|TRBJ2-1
CASNTGAVNNEQFF
TGTGCCTCTAATACAGGGGCTGTAAACAATGAGCAGTTCTTC
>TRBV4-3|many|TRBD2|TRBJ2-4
CASSPWTSGRTVGDIQYF
TGCGCCAGCAGCCCATGGACTAGCGGGAGGACGGTGGGAGACATTCAGTACTTC
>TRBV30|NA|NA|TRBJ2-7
CAWTQGFGHEQYF
TGTGCCTGGACCCAGGGTTTCGGGCACGAGCAGTACTTC
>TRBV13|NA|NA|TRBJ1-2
CASSFQGPYGYTF
TGTGCCAGCAGCTTCCAGGGGCCCTATGGCTACACCTTC
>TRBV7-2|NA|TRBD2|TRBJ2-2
CASRLRPPPSGSRSGELFF
TGTGCCAGCAGATTAAGGCCCCCCCCTAGCGGGAGTCGGAGCGGGGAGCTGTTTTTT
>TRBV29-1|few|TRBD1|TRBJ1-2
CSVEGQVYGYTF
TGCAGCGTCGAGGGACAGGTCTATGGCTACACCTTC
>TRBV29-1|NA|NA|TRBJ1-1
CSVIIETEAFF
TGCAGCGTAATCATAGAGACTGAAGCTTTCTTT
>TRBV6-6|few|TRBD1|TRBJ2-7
CASSRDRTYEQYF
TGTGCCAGCAGCCGGGACAGAACCTACGAGCAGTACTTC
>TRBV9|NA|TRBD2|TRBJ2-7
CASSAGTSGGASYEQYF
TGTGCCAGCAGCGCCGGGACTAGCGGGGGGGCCTCCTACGAGCAGTACTTC
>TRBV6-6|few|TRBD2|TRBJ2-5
CASSTRRGAGGETQYF
TGTGCCAGCAGTACCCGACGAGGTGCGGGAGGAGAGACCCAGTACTTC
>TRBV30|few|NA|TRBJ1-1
CAWSSRGTEAFF
TGTGCCTGGAGTAGTAGGGGGACTGAAGCTTTCTTT
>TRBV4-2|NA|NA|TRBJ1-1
CASRADGAEAFF
TGTGCCAGCAGAGCCGATGGAGCTGAAGCTTTCTTT
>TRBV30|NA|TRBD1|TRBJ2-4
CAFTDRAADIQYF
TGTGCCTTTACGGACAGGGCGGCGGACATTCAGTACTTC
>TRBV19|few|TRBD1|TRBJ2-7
CASSSRDRTYEQYF
TGTGCCAGTAGTAGCCGGGACAGAACCTACGAGCAGTACTTC
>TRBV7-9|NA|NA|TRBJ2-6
CASSFEGSGANVLTF
TGTGCCAGCAGCTTCGAGGGCTCTGGGGCCAACGTCCTGACTTTC
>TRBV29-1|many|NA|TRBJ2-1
CSVARGYEQFF
TGCAGCGTTGCCAGGGGCTATGAGCAGTTCTTC
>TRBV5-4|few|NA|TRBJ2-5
CASSQDSLQETQYF
TGTGCCAGCAGTCAGGACAGCCTCCAAGAGACCCAGTACTTC
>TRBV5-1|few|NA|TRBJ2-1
CASSFAPVGDNEQFF
TGCGCCAGCAGCTTCGCCCCCGTAGGGGACAATGAGCAGTTCTTC
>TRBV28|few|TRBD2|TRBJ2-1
CASRGSGTHNEQFF
TGTGCCAGCAGAGGTAGCGGGACTCACAATGAGCAGTTCTTC
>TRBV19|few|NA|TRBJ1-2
CASSNDYRVNYGYTF
TGTGCCAGTAGCAATGACTACAGGGTAAACTATGGCTACACCTTC
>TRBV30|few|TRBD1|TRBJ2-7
CAWRFGTGGYF
TGTGCCTGGAGGTTCGGGACAGGGGGATACTTC
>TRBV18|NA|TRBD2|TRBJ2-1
CASSPPGLAGSEQFF
TGTGCCAGCTCACCACCGGGACTAGCGGGTAGTGAGCAGTTCTTC
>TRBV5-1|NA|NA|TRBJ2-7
CASSLVSGSYEQYF
TGCGCCAGCAGCTTGGTATCGGGTTCCTACGAGCAGTACTTC
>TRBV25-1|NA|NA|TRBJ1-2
CASSEYGTGNYGYTF
TGTGCCAGCAGTGAATATGGTACAGGGAACTATGGCTACACCTTC
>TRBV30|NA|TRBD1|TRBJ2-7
CAWSLMTGGNTYF
TGTGCCTGGAGTCTGATGACAGGGGGCAATACGTACTTC
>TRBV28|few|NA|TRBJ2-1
CASRAGSSVYNEQFF
TGTGCCAGCAGGGCGGGCTCAAGCGTTTACAATGAGCAGTTCTTC
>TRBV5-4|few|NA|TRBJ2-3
CASSLSVTDTQYF
TGTGCCAGCAGCTTGTCAGTCACAGATACGCAGTATTTT
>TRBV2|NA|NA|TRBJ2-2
CASSPLAQNTGELFF
TGTGCCAGCAGCCCACTAGCCCAAAACACCGGGGAGCTGTTTTTT
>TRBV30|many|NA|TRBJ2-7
CAWSWQGGYEQYF
TGTGCCTGGAGTTGGCAGGGAGGCTACGAGCAGTACTTC
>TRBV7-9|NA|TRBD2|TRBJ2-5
CASSVTSGEYQETQYF
TGTGCCAGCAGCGTGACTAGCGGGGAGTACCAAGAGACCCAGTACTTC
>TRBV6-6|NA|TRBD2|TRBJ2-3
CASKYRGEQGTDTQYF
TGTGCCAGCAAGTACCGGGGGGAGCAAGGCACAGATACGCAGTATTTT
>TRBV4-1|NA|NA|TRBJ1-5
CASSQDVREALRNQPQHF
TGCGCCAGCAGCCAAGACGTCAGGGAAGCATTGCGCAATCAGCCCCAGCATTTT
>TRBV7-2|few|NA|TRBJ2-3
CASSLGLSTDTQYF
TGTGCCAGCAGCCTCGGACTAAGCACAGATACGCAGTATTTT
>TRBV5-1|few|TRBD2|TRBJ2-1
CASSLPGLAGVGGEQFF
TGCGCCAGCAGCTTACCGGGACTAGCGGGAGTTGGTGGTGAGCAGTTCTTC
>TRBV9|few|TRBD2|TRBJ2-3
CASSTRGLAGGPTDTQYF
TGTGCCAGCAGCACCCGGGGGTTAGCGGGAGGGCCCACAGATACGCAGTATTTT
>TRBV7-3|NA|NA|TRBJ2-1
CASSLMGSGDEQFF
TGTGCCAGCAGCTTAATGGGTAGTGGAGATGAGCAGTTCTTC
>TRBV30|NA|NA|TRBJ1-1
CASTAEASTEAFF
TGTGCCTCGACGGCGGAGGCGAGCACTGAAGCTTTCTTT
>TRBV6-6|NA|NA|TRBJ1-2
CASSSDGYTF
TGTGCCAGCAGTTCGGATGGCTACACCTTC
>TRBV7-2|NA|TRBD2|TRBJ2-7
CASSLVAREGLYEQYF
TGTGCCAGCAGCTTAGTTGCGCGGGAGGGTCTGTACGAGCAGTACTTC
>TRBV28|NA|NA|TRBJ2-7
CASSRNPSYEQYF
TGTGCCAGCAGCAGAAACCCATCCTACGAGCAGTACTTC
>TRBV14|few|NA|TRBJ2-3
CASSPDGRVTDTQYF
TGTGCCAGCAGCCCCGACGGCAGGGTCACAGATACGCAGTATTTT
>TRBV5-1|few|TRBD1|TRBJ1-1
CASSLRQGAAGTEAFF
TGCGCCAGCAGCTTGCGGCAGGGGGCAGCGGGCACTGAAGCTTTCTTT
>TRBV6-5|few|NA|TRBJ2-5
CASSYSRGILGETQYF
TGTGCCAGCAGTTACTCGCGAGGGATATTAGGAGAGACCCAGTACTTC
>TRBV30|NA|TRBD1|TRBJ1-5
CAWTRPGTGRYQPQHF
TGTGCCTGGACCCGACCCGGGACAGGGAGGTATCAGCCCCAGCATTTT
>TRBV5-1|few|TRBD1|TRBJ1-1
CASSLSGGSTEAFF
TGCGCCAGCAGCTTGTCAGGGGGAAGCACTGAAGCTTTCTTT